Sequencing of this TCR beta chain was carried out in a study of T cells in Graves' hyperthyroidism and ophthalmopathy. Per germline, CDR1 LNHDA and CDR2 SQIVND (reference sequence). V lost 6 bases and J lost 0; bases outside the gene matches: 5. The CDR3 totals 15 residues. Notes on the study in general: In simple terms, a model built on 13 V-J features told ophthalmopathy apart from stable hyperthyroidism.

The patients, who ranged from 18 to 65 in age, presented with newly diagnosed hyperthyroidism lasting under 2 months. Patients were excluded because of uncontrolled infection, other autoimmune disease, pregnancy or lactation. The table lists this clonotype with many counts. Its matching antigen is unknown. Amplified regions were TCR beta CDR3 sequences from RNA transcripts. When the TCR CDR3 underwent first-round RT-PCR, the HTBI primer set was used. TCRdb independently ran MiXCR on the multiplex PCR reads; one entry per CDR3 protein. Of just under 750,000 distinct CDR3 sequences in the sample, around a third were seen once.

This TCR came from a woman aged 40 to 49 with Graves' hyperthyroidism. Sequencing used blood. V and J are TRBV19 and TRBJ1-3; TRBD1 agrees at 7 bases. CDR3: CASREDRVSGNTIYF. CDR3 coding DNA: TGTGCCAGTAGGGAAGACAGGGTCTCTGGAAACACCATATATTTT. Full variable domain (missing parts from reference TRBV19 and TRBJ1-3): DGGITQSPKYLFRKEGQNVTLSCEQNLNHDAMYWYRQDPGQGLRLIYYSQIVNDFQKGDIAEGYSVSREKKESFPLTVTSAQKNPTAFYLCASREDRVSGNTIYFGEGSWLTVV.